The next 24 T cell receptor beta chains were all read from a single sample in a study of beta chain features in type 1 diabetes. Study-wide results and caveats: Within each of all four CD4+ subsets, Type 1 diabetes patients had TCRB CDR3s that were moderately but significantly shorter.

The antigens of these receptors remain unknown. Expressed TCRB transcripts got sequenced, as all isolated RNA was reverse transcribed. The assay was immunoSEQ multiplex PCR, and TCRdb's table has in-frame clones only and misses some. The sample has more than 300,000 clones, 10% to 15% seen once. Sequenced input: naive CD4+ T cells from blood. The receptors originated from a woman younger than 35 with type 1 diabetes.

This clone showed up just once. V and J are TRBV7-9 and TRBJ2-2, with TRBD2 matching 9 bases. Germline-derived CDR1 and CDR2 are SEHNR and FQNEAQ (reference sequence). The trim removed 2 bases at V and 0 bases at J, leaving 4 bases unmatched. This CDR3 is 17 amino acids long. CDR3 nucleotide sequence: TGTGCCAGCAGCTTATCCCTAGCGGGGTCGAACACCGGGGAGCTGTTTTTT. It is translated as CASSLSLAGSNTGELFF.

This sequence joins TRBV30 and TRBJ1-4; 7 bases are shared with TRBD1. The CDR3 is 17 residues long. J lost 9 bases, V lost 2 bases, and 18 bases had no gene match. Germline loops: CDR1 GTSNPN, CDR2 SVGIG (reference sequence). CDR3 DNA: TGTGCCTGGAGTCAACCTCATGGACAGGTCCGGAATCAAAAACTGTTTTTT. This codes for CAWSQPHGQVRNQKLFF.

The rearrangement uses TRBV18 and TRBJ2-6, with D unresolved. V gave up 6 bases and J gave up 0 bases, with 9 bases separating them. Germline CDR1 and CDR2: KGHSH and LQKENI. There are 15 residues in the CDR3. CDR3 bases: TGTGCCAGCTCGCCTATAAACTCTGGGGCCAACGTCCTGACTTTC. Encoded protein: CASSPINSGANVLTF.

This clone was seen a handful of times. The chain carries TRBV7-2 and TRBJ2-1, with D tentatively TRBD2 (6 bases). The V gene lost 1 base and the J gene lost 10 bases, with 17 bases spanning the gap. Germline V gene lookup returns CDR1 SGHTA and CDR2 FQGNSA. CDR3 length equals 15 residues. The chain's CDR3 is CASSLVALLAWEQFF. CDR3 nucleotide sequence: TGTGCCAGCAGCTTAGTCGCCCTCCTAGCGTGGGAGCAGTTCTTC.

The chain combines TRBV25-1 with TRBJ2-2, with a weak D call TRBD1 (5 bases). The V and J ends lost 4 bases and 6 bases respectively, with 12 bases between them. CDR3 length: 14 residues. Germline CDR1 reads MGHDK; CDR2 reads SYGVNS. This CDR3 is CASSGNQGAGELFF. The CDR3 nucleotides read TGTGCCAGCAGTGGGAACCAGGGCGCCGGGGAGCTGTTTTTT.

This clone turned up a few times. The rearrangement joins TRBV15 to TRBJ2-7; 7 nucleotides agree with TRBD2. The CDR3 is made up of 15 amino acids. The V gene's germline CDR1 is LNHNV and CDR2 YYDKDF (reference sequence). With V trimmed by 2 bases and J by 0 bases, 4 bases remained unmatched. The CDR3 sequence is CATSRRGDYSYEQYF. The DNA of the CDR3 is TGTGCCACCAGCAGACGGGGGGACTACTCCTACGAGCAGTACTTC. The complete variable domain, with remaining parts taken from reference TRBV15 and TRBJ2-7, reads DAMVIQNPRYQVTQFGKPVTLSCSQTLNHNVMYWYQQKSSQAPKLLFHYYDKDFNNEADTPDNFQSRRPNTSFCFLDIRSPGLGDTAMYLCATSRRGDYSYEQYFGPGTRLTVT.

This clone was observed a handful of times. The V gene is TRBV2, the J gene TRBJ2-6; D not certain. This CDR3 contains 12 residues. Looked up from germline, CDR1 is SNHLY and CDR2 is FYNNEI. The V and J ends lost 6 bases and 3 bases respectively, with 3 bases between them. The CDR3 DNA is TGTGCCAGCAGCGTTGGGGCCAACGTCCTGACTTTC. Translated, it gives CASSVGANVLTF.

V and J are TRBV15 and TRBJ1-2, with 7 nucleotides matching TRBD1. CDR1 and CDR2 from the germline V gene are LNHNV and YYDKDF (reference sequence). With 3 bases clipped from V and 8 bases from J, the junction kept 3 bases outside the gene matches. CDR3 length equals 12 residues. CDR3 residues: CATSRTGSGYTF. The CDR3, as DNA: TGTGCCACCAGCAGGACAGGGTCCGGCTACACCTTC.

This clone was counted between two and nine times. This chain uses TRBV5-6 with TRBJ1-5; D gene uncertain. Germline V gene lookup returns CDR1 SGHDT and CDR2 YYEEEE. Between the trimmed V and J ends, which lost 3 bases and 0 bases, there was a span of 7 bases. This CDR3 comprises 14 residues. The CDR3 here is CASSSRYSNQPQHF. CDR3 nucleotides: TGTGCCAGCAGCTCCCGGTATAGCAATCAGCCCCAGCATTTT.

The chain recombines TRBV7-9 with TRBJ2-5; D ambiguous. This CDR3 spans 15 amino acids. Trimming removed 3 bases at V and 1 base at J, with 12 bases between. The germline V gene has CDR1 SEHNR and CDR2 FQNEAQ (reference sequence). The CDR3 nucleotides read TGTGCCAGCAGCTTGGGTATGGGCTTCCAAGAGACCCAGTACTTC. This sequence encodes CASSLGMGFQETQYF.

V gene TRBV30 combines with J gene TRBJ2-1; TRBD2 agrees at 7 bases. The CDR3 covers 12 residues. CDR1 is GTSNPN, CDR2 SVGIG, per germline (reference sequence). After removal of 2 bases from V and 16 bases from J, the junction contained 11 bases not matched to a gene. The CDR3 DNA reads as TGTGCCTGGAGTTCGTGGGAGGGCCTGGGATTCTTC. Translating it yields CAWSSWEGLGFF.

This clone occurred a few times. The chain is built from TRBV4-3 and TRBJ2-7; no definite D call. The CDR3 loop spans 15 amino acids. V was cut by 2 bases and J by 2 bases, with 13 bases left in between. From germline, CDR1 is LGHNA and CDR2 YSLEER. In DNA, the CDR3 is TGCGCCAGCAGCCAACTAGTGGATGTCCCCTACGAGCAGTACTTC. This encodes CASSQLVDVPYEQYF.

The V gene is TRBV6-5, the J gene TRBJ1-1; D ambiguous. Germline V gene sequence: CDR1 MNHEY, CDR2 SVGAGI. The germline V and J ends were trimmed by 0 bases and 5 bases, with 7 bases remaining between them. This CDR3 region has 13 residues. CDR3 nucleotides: TGTGCCAGCAGTTACTCGTCCTCTACTGAAGCTTTCTTT. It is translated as CASSYSSSTEAFF.

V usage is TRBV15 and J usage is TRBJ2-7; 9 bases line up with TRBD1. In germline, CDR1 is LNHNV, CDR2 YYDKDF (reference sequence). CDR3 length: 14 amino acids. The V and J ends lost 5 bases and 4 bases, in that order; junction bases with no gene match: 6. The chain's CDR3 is CATSPDRGAYEQYF. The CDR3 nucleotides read TGTGCCACCAGCCCGGACAGGGGAGCTTACGAGCAGTACTTC.

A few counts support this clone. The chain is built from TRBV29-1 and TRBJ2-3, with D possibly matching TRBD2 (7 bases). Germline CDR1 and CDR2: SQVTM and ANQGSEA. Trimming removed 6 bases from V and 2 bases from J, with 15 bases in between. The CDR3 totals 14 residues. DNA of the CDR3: TGCAGCGTGGAGGGGGGGCCCAACACAGATACGCAGTATTTT. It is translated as CSVEGGPNTDTQYF.

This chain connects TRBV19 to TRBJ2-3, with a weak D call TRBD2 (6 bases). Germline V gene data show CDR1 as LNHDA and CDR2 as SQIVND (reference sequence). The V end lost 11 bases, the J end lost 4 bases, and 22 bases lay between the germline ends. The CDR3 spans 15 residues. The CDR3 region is CAPTQAGPAPDTQYF. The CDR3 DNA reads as TGTGCCCCAACCCAGGCGGGGCCCGCCCCAGATACGCAGTATTTT. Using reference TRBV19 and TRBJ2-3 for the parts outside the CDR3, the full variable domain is DGGITQSPKYLFRKEGQNVTLSCEQNLNHDAMYWYRQDPGQGLRLIYYSQIVNDFQKGDIAEGYSVSREKKESFPLTVTSAQKNPTAFYLCAPTQAGPAPDTQYFGPGTRLTVL.

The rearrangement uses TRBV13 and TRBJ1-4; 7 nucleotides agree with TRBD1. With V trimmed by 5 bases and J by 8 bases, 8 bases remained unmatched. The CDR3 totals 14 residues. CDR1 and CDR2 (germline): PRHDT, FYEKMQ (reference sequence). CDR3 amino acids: CASSQTGKVEKLFF. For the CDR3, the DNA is TGTGCCAGCAGCCAGACAGGGAAGGTCGAAAAACTGTTTTTT. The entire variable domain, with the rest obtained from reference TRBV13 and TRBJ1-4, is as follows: AAGVIQSPRHLIKEKRETATLKCYPIPRHDTVYWYQQGPGQDPQFLISFYEKMQSDKGSIPDRFSAQQFSDYHSELNMSSLELGDSALYFCASSQTGKVEKLFFGSGTQLSVL.

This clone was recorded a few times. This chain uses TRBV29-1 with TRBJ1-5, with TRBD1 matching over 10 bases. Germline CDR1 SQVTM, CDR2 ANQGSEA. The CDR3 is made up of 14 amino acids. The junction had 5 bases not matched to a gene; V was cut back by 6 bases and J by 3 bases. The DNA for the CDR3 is TGCAGCGTGCTGACAGGGGGCATCAATCAGCCCCAGCATTTT. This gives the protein CSVLTGGINQPQHF.

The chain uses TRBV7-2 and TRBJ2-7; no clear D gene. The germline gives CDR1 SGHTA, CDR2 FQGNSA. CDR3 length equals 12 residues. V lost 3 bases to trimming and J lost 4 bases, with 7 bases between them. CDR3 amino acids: CASSFTRYEQYF. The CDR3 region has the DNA TGTGCCAGCAGCTTTACAAGATACGAGCAGTACTTC.

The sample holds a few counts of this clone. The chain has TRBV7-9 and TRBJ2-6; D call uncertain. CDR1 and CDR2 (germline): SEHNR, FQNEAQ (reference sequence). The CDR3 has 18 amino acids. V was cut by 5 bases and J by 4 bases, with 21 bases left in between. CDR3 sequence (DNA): TGTGCCAGCAGCCGTACGTTTGGTGATGAAGCCGGGGCCAACGTCCTGACTTTC. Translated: CASSRTFGDEAGANVLTF.

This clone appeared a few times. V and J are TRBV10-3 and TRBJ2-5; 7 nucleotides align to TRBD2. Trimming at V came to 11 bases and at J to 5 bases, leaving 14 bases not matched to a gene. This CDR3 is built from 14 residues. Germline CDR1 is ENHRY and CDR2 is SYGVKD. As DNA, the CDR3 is TGTGCCGCCGGTCTCCGGGAGGCTAGGGAGACCCAGTACTTC. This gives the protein CAAGLREARETQYF.

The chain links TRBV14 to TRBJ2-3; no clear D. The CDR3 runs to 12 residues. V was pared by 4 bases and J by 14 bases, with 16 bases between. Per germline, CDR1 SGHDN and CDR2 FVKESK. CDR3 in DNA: TGTGCCAGCAGCCCCCGAGGCCTCTGGCCGTATTTT. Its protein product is CASSPRGLWPYF. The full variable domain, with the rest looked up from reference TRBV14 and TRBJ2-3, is EAGVTQFPSHSVIEKGQTVTLRCDPISGHDNLYWYRRVMGKEIKFLLHFVKESKQDESGMPNNRFLAERTGGTYSTLKVQPAELEDSGVYFCASSPRGLWPYFGPGTRLTVL.

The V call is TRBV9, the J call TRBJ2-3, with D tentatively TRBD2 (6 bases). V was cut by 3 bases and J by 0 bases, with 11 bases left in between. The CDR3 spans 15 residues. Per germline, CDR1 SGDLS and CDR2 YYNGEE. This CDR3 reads CASSGVAASTDTQYF. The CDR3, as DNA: TGTGCCAGCAGCGGGGTAGCGGCTAGCACAGATACGCAGTATTTT.

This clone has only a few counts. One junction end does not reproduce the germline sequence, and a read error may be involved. The CDR3 sequence: CASRATGTIWVF. The DNA of the CDR3 is TGTGCCAGCAGGGCTACAGGGACGATCTGGGTCTTC. The chain is built from TRBV5-6 and TRBJ2-4; D is perhaps TRBD1 (6 bases). Germline CDR1 is SGHDT and CDR2 is YYEEEE. This CDR3 is 12 amino acids long.